Listed below are T cell receptor beta chains from one sample, sequenced in a study of regulatory T cells in long-lasting Graves disease. TCRdb redid the calling of the multiplex PCR reads with MiXCR, one entry per CDR3 protein. The table has around 510,000 distinct CDR3 sequences, around 21% seen once; the top ten hold 7.8%. Sequencing was performed on peripheral blood mononuclear cells (PBMCs), taken when the disease was refractory, from a patient treated with antithyroid drugs. These TCRs come from a female donor with Graves disease. The CDR3 runs from the conserved cysteine through the conserved F or W. D genes are given only for firm matches.

j_call d_call v_call cdr3_aa
TRBJ1-1 - TRBV7-9 CASSLGMGGEAFF
TRBJ1-2 - TRBV6-1 CASGEAGSNYGYTF
TRBJ1-2 - TRBV28 CASSQTGFIYGYTF
TRBJ1-1 TRBD1 TRBV29-1 CSADHTGAGGAFF
TRBJ1-5 - TRBV2 CASSVGWGNQPQHF
TRBJ2-7 TRBD2 TRBV6-1 CASSRTTTSAGEQYF
TRBJ2-5 TRBD2 TRBV18 CASSPRGTSGEETQYF
TRBJ2-1 - TRBV12-3/TRBV12-4 CASSLGLRGGSNEQFF
TRBJ2-5 - TRBV7-6 CASSLAGANQETQYF
TRBJ2-5 - TRBV7-8 CASSLAIKLLTQYF
TRBJ2-7 TRBD2 TRBV30 CAWSAGLAGVEQYF
TRBJ2-2 - TRBV24-1 CATQDSRVVAGELFF
TRBJ1-4 - TRBV6-5 CASSSLQREPNEKLFF
TRBJ2-5 - TRBV12-3/TRBV12-4 CASSFPSETQYF